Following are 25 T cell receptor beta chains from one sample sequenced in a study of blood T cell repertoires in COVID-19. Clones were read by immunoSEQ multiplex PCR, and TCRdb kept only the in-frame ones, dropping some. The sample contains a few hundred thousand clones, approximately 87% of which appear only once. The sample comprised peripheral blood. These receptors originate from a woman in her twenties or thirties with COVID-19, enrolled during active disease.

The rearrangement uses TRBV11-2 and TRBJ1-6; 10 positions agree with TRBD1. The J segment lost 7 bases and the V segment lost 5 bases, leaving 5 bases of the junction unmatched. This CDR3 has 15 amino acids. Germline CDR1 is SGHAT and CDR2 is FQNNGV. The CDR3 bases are TGTGCCAGCAGCCCTGACAGGGGGCCGAATTCACCCCTCCACTTT. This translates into CASSPDRGPNSPLHF.

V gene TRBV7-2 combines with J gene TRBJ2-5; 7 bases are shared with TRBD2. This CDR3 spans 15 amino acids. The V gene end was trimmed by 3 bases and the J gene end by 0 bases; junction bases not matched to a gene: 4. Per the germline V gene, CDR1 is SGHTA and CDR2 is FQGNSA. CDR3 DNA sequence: TGTGCCAGCAGCTTGACCGGGGGGTACCAAGAGACCCAGTACTTC. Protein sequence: CASSLTGGYQETQYF.

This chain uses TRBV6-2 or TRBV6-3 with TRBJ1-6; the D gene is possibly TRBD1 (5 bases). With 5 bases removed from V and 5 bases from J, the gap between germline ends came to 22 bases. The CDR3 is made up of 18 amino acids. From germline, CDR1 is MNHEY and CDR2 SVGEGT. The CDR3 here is CASSAGGIGRTNNSPLHF. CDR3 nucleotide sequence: TGTGCCAGCAGTGCGGGGGGAATTGGACGAACGAATAATTCACCCCTCCACTTT.

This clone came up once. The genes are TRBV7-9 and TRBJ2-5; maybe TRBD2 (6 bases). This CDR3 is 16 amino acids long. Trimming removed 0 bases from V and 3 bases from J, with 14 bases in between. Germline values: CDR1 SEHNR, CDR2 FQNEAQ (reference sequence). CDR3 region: CASSLAVGRSEETQYF. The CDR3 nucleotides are TGTGCCAGCAGCTTAGCGGTTGGGAGGAGTGAAGAGACCCAGTACTTC. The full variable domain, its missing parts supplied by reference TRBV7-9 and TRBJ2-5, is DTGVSQNPRHKITKRGQNVTFRCDPISEHNRLYWYRQTLGQGPEFLTYFQNEAQLEKSRLLSDRFSAERPKGSFSTLEIQRTEQGDSAMYLCASSLAVGRSEETQYFGPGTRLLVL.

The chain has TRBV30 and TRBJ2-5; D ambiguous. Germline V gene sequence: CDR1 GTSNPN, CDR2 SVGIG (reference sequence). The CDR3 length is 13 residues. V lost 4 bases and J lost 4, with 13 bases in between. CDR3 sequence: CAWTVGYRETQYF. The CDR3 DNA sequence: TGTGCCTGGACGGTCGGTTACCGAGAGACCCAGTACTTC.

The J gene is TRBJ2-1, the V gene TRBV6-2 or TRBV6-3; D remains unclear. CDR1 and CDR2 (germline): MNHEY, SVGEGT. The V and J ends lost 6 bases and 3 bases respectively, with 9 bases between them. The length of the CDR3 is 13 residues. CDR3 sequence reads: CASSRTVYNEQFF. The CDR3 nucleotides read TGTGCCAGCAGCAGAACAGTCTACAATGAGCAGTTCTTC.

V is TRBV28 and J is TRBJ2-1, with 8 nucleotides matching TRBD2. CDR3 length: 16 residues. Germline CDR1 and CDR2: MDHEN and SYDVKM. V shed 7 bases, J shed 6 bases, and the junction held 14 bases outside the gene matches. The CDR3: CASKPRQRGPPNEQFF. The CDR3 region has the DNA TGTGCCAGCAAGCCCCGCCAGCGGGGGCCCCCCAATGAGCAGTTCTTC.

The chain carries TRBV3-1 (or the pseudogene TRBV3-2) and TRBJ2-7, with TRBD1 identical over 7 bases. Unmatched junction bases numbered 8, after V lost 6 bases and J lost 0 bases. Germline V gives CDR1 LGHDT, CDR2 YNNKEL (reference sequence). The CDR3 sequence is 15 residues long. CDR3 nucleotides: TGTGCCAGCAGTCAGGGGGTGCAATTCTCCTACGAGCAGTACTTC. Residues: CASSQGVQFSYEQYF.

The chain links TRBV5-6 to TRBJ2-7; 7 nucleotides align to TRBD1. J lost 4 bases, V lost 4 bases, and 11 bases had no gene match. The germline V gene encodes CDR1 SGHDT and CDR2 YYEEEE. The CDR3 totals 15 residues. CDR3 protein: CASSPTGTAFYEQYF. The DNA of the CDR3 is TGTGCCAGCAGCCCGACCGGGACAGCTTTTTACGAGCAGTACTTC.

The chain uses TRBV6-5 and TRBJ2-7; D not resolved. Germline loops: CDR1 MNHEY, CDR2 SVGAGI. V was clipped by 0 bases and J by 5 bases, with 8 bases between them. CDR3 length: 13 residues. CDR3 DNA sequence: TGTGCCAGCAGTTACTCCTCGGGTAACGAGCAGTACTTC. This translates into CASSYSSGNEQYF.

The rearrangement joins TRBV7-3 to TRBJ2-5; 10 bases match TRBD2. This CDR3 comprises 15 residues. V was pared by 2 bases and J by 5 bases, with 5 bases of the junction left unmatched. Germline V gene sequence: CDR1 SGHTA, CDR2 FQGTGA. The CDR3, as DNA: TGTGCCAGCAGCTTAGGGACTAGCGAGACCGAGACCCAGTACTTC. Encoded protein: CASSLGTSETETQYF.

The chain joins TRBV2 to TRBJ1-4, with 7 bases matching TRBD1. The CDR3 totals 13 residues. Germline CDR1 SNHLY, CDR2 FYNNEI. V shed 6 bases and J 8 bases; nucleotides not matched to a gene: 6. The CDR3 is CASRRQGSEKLFF. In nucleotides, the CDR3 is TGTGCCAGCAGAAGACAGGGATCAGAAAAACTGTTTTTT.

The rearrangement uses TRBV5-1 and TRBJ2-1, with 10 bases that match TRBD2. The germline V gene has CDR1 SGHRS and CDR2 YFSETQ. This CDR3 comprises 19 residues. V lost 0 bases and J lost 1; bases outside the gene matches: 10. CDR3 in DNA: TGCGCCAGCAGCTTGGGGCTAGCGGGGGAATTTGGGTCCTACAATGAGCAGTTCTTC. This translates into CASSLGLAGEFGSYNEQFF.

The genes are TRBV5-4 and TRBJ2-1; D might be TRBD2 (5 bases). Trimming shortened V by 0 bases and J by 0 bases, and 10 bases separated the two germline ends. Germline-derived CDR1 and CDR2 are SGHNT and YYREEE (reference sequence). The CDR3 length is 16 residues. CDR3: CASSLARGSSYNEQFF. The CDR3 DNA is TGTGCCAGCAGCTTGGCTCGGGGTAGCTCCTACAATGAGCAGTTCTTC.

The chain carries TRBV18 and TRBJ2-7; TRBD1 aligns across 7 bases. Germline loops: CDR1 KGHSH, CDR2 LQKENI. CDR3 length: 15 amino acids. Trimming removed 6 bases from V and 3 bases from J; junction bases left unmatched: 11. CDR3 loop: CASSLAGQVNYEQYF. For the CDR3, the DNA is TGTGCCAGCTCCTTAGCAGGACAGGTGAACTACGAGCAGTACTTC. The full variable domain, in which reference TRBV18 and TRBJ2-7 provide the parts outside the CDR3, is NAGVMQNPRHLVRRRGQEARLRCSPMKGHSHVYWYRQLPEEGLKFMVYLQKENIIDESGMPKERFSAEFPKEGPSILRIQQVVRGDSAAYFCASSLAGQVNYEQYFGPGTRLTVT.

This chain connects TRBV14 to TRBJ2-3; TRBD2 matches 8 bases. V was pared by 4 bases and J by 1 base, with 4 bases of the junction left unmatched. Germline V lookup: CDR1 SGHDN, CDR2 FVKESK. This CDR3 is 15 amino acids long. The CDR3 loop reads CASSPLLAGTDTQYF. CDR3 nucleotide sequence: TGTGCCAGCAGCCCTCTACTAGCGGGCACAGATACGCAGTATTTT.

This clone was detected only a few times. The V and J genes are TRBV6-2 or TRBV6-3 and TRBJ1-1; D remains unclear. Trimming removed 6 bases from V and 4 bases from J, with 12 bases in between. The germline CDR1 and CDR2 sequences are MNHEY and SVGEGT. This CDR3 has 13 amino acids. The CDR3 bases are TGTGCCAGCAGCTGGGAGTGGGGCACTGAAGCTTTCTTT. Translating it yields CASSWEWGTEAFF.

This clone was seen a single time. CDR3 in amino acids: CSASLAEETQYF. CDR3 in DNA: TGCAGCGCCAGCCTAGCGGAAGAGACCCAGTACTTC. The chain carries TRBV29-1 and TRBJ2-5; 7 bases fit TRBD2. After removal of 7 bases from V and 3 bases from J, the junction contained 5 bases not matched to a gene. The CDR3 runs 12 residues. The germline V gene encodes CDR1 SQVTM and CDR2 ANQGSEA.

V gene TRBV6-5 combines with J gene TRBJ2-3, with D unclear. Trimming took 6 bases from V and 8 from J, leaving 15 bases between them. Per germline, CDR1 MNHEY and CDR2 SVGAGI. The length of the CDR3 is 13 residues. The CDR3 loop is CASRTGSSGTQYF. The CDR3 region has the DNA TGTGCCAGCAGGACCGGGTCTTCGGGTACGCAGTATTTT.

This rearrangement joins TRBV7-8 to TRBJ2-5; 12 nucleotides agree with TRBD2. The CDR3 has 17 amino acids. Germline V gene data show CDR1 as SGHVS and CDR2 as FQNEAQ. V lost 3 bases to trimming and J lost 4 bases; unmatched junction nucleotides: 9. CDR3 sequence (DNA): TGTGCCAGCAGCTTTCCCCTAGCGGGAGGGACCGGAGAGACCCAGTACTTC. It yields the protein CASSFPLAGGTGETQYF.

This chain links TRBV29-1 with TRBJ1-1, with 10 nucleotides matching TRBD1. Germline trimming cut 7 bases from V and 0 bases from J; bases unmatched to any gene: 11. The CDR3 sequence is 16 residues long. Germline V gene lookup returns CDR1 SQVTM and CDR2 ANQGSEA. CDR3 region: CSGVGDRGSMNTEAFF. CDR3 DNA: TGCAGCGGGGTGGGGGACAGGGGTTCTATGAACACTGAAGCTTTCTTT.

In DNA form, the CDR3 reads TGTGCCAGCAGCTCAGGGCCAGGGGCTACCTACGAGCAGTACTTC. The encoded protein is CASSSGPGATYEQYF. The gene calls are TRBV11-2 and TRBJ2-7, with a possible D match to TRBD1 (6 bases). The CDR3 is 15 residues long. V lost 4 bases and J lost 2, with 15 bases in between. The germline gives CDR1 SGHAT, CDR2 FQNNGV.

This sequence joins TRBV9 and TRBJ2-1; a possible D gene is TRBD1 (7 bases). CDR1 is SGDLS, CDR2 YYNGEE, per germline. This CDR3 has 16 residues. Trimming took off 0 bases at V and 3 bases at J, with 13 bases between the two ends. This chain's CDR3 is CASSVGRGLSYNEQFF. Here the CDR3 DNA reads TGTGCCAGCAGCGTAGGGAGGGGGCTGAGCTACAATGAGCAGTTCTTC. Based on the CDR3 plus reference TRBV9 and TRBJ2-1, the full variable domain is DSGVTQTPKHLITATGQRVTLRCSPRSGDLSVYWYQQSLDQGLQFLIQYYNGEERAKGNILERFSAQQFPDLHSELNLSSLELGDSALYFCASSVGRGLSYNEQFFGPGTRLTVL.

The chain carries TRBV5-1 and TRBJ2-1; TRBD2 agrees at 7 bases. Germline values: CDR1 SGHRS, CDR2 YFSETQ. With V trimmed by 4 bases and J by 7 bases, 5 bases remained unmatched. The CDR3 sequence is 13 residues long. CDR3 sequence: CASSGLVGNEQFF. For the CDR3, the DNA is TGCGCCAGCAGCGGACTAGTCGGGAATGAGCAGTTCTTC.

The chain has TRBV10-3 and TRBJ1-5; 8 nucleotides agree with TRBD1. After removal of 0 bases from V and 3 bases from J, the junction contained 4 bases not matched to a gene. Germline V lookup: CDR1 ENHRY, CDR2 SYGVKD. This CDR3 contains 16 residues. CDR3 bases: TGTGCCATCAGTGAGTCCGGGACAGGTCTCAATCAGCCCCAGCATTTT. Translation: CAISESGTGLNQPQHF.